The text below deals with one T cell receptor (beta chain). Produced via immunoSEQ multiplex PCR; TCRdb's table is partial and in-frame only. Found here are about 170,000 clones, over 80% of them singletons; the top ten hold 6.5% to 9%. Germline assignment: CDR1 SGHRS and CDR2 YFSETQ. V was shortened by 2 bases and J by 6 bases, with 11 bases between the two germline ends. There are 13 residues in the CDR3. This entry is derived from a study of blood T cell repertoires in COVID-19. The TCR was taken from an elderly woman with COVID-19, enrolled during active disease. Material for sequencing was peripheral blood. V and J are TRBV5-1 and TRBJ2-5, with D perhaps TRBD2 (5 bases). The CDR3 region is CASSFNEGKTQYF. DNA for the CDR3: TGCGCCAGCAGCTTCAATGAGGGCAAGACCCAGTACTTC. Combining the CDR3 with reference TRBV5-1 and TRBJ2-5 gives the whole variable domain KAGVTQTPRYLIKTRGQQVTLSCSPISGHRSVSWYQQTPGQGLQFLFEYFSETQRNKGNFPGRFSGRQFSNSRSEMNVSTLELGDSALYLCASSFNEGKTQYFGPGTRLLVL.